The present TCR beta chain was sequenced within a study of T cell responses to AZD1222 COVID-19 vaccine. Study findings and constraints: Sampling captured repertoires only after the peak T cell response.

TCRdb keeps only in-frame clones here, not all; method: immunoSEQ multiplex PCR. The sample lists around 120,000 clones; roughly 90% were seen once. This CDR3 has 14 residues. Trimming shortened V by 0 bases and J by 0 bases, and 6 bases separated the two germline ends. Germline V CDR1 and CDR2: SGHDT, YYEEEE. Regarding this clone: Its antigen is unidentified. The sample holds other DNA sequences that translate to the same CDR3.

Sequencing was performed on peripheral blood, taken on day 0 of AZD1222 vaccination. The receptor's source is an adult in good health. The chain couples TRBV5-6 to TRBJ1-1; tentatively, D is TRBD1 (5 bases). The CDR3 bases are TGTGCCAGCAGCTTGGACAGGTTGAACACTGAAGCTTTCTTT. The encoded protein is CASSLDRLNTEAFF.